These 2 T cell receptor beta chains came from one sample sequenced in a study of cytomegalovirus exposure and HLA in healthy donors. PCR employed 60 Vbeta and 13 Jbeta primers. TCRdb's copy holds only in-frame clones and misses some; the assay was immunoSEQ multiplex PCR. The repertoire has some 140,000 clones, around 79% of them found once; the top ten carry more than 0.85%. The sequencing sample was made of PBMCs. These receptors were taken from a man between 18 and 29 years old in good health and CMV-seronegative.

V and J are TRBV6-1 and TRBJ1-5; 9 bases align to TRBD1. This CDR3 contains 16 residues. Germline V gives CDR1 MNHNS, CDR2 SASEGT. The V segment lost 0 bases and the J segment 6 bases; nucleotides outside the gene matches: 6. The CDR3 DNA sequence: TGTGCCAGCAGTGAAGCGCTGGGACAGGGAGCTCAGCCCCAGCATTTT. It codes for CASSEALGQGAQPQHF.

This clone came up a few times. The chain is built from TRBV6-5 and TRBJ2-7; D possibly corresponds to TRBD2 (6 bases). Germline V gene lookup returns CDR1 MNHEY and CDR2 SVGAGI. Trimming stripped 4 bases from V and 3 bases from J, with 13 bases between. CDR3 size: 14 residues. CDR3 DNA: TGTGCCAGCAGTTCGCATATCGGGGGCTACGAGCAGTACTTC. Translating it yields CASSSHIGGYEQYF.